A selection of T cell receptor beta chains follows, all from one sample in a study of siplizumab effects on memory and regulatory T cells. The assay was immunoSEQ multiplex PCR, and TCRdb's table has in-frame clones only and misses some. The sample has 70,000 to 95,000 clones; approximately 96% are singletons. The sample comprised naive CD4+ T cells sorted from blood. All receptors come from a human donor in good health. Both conserved end residues are part of each CDR3.

>TRBJ2-3|TRBV9
CASSVEGRRTDTQYF
>TRBJ1-2|TRBV6-5
CASSYSGTAYTF
>TRBJ2-7|TRBV5-1
CASSLVRDYYEQYF
>TRBJ1-6|TRBV6-4
CASSDSEGLLSSPLHF
>TRBJ1-1|TRBV7-2
CASSINRIEAFF
>TRBJ1-2|TRBV7-2
CASTGTASNYGYTF
>TRBJ2-7|TRBV7-2
CASSSPETYEQYF
>TRBJ2-3|TRBV10-3
CATTPGQKSADTQYF
>TRBJ1-2|TRBV27
CASSRGSGYTF
>TRBJ2-2|TRBV2
CASSPTTGQGELFF
>TRBJ1-2|TRBV4-2
CASSPYWDTSYGYTF
>TRBJ2-3|TRBV6-5
CASRGGGPSTQYF
>TRBJ2-7|TRBV13
CASSLRTLYEQYF
>TRBJ1-4|TRBV7-2
CASSLASTGEKLFF
>TRBJ2-5|TRBV5-1
CASSSGGAGETQYF
>TRBJ2-1|TRBV6-5
CASYWGNEQFF
>TRBJ1-2|TRBV25-1
CASSGVTSLGYTF
>TRBJ1-1|TRBV15
CATSRVSGVNTEAFF
>TRBJ1-2|TRBV6-1
CASSYSYGYTF
>TRBJ2-1|TRBV5-5
CASSLGQLPEQFF
>TRBJ1-3|TRBV7-2
CASSLGHAGNTIYF
>TRBJ1-6|TRBV7-2
CASRRDRASYNSPLHF
>TRBJ1-5|TRBV7-2
CASSSGTERNQPQHF
>TRBJ2-7|TRBV4-2
CASSQPQRAPYEQYF
>TRBJ2-6|TRBV23-1
CASSPGREPGANVLTF
>TRBJ2-2|TRBV30
CACGTSGGLNTGELFF
>TRBJ1-4|TRBV19
CASSTPEGEKLFF
>TRBJ2-2|TRBV11-3
CASSLGGRNTGELFF
>TRBJ1-5|TRBV5-1
CASSLEGQGNQPQHF
>TRBJ2-7|TRBV18
CASSPVLPYEQYF
>TRBJ2-7|TRBV7-9
CASSFRGQGVSNEQYF
>TRBJ2-7|TRBV6-1
CASSERRDPTYEQYF
>TRBJ2-1|TRBV9
CASSVGQYNEQFF
>TRBJ1-2|TRBV30
CAWISGQSYGYTF
>TRBJ1-2|TRBV7-9
CASSPGQVFGYTF
>TRBJ2-3|TRBV2
CASSPLVGLERGGRSDTQYF
>TRBJ2-7|TRBV9
CASSKAGASYEQYF